These 2 T cell receptor beta chains were sequenced from one sample in a study of tumor and adjacent non-tumor tissue in lung cancer. No cell sorting was done before RNA was extracted from the tissue. This non-tumor lung sample came from over 3 cm beyond the tumor edge. Three rounds of nested PCR, following a modified ARM-PCR protocol, produced the TCRbeta library. TCRdb passed the multiplex PCR reads through MiXCR, listing each CDR3 protein once. The table has approximately 62,000 distinct CDR3 sequences, around two thirds seen once. Sequenced sample: distant non-tumor lung tissue. These receptors all stem from an older man with non-small cell lung cancer.

This clonotype was seen only a few times. The chain is built from TRBV4-1 and TRBJ2-2, with D unclear. V was pared by 0 bases and J by 2 bases, with 7 bases between. The CDR3 runs 15 residues. Germline CDR1 is MGHRA and CDR2 is YSYEKL. This CDR3 is CASSQEGYNTGELFF. The CDR3 bases are TGCGCCAGCAGCCAAGAAGGCTATAACACCGGGGAGCTGTTTTTT.

Concerning this clonotype itself: A read error may be the cause here, since a much bigger clone is one base away. The chain couples TRBV6-5 to TRBJ2-1; 8 bases line up with TRBD2. The CDR3 loop spans 16 amino acids. CDR1 is MNHEY and CDR2 is SVGAGI in the germline V gene. CDR3 nucleotides: TGTACCAGCAGTTACGACTGGGTAGCGGGGTCCAATGAGCAGTTCTTC. It is translated as CTSSYDWVAGSNEQFF.